This T cell receptor beta chain is from a study of T-cell memory formation after mild COVID-19. MiXCR was run by TCRdb on the 5' RACE reads, yielding one entry per CDR3 protein. The data show tens of thousands of distinct CDR3 sequences, approximately 9% seen once. The CDR3 consists of 13 residues. Trimming stripped 2 bases from V and 5 bases from J, with 9 bases between. The V gene's germline CDR1 is MNHEY and CDR2 SMNVEV (reference sequence). This clonotype has a handful of counts. The chain has TRBV27 and TRBJ1-1, with D uncertain. The source of this sequence is an adult woman who had mild COVID-19 (a few samples of this study predate the infection). Cell type and time point are not known. Sequenced sample: PBMCs or a T cell subset sorted from them (not recorded which). CDR3 DNA sequence: TGTGCCAGCAGTTTAATAGGCCAGACTGAAGCTTTCTTT. Residues: CASSLIGQTEAFF.